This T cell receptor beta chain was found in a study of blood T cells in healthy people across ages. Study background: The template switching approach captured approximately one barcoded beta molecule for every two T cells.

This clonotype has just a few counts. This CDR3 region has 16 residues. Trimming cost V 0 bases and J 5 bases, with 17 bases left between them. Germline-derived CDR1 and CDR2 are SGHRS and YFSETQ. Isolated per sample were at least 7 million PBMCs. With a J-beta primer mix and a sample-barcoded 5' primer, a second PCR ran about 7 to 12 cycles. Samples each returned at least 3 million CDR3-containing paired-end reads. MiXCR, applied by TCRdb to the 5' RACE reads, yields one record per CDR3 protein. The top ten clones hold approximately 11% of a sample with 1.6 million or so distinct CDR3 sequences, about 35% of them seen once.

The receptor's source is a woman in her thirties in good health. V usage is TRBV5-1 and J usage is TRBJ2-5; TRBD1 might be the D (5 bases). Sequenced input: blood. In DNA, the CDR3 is TGCGCCAGCAGCTTGGCCGCGTCAGGGTTGTGGGAGACCCAGTACTTC. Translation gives CASSLAASGLWETQYF.